This is a list of T cell receptor beta chains from one sample in a study of T cell repertoires in cytomegalovirus infection. Using its own MiXCR run on the reads, TCRdb lists one record per CDR3 protein. Of 560,000 or so distinct CDR3 sequences in the sample, approximately 17% were seen once. The specimen was CD8+ T cells from PBMCs. The receptors originated from a human donor in good health (CMV status not recorded). Some clones in this sample may be carry-over from other donors' samples. The CDR3 runs from the conserved cysteine through the conserved F or W. The D gene is left open where the match is weak. Not every row has a clone size; where given, it reads once, few, many or a size class.

abundance | j_gene | d_gene | v_gene | CDR3nt | CDR3aa
many | TRBJ2-7 | . | TRBV11-2 | TGTGCCAGCAGTCATGCGGGGAGCTCCTACGAGCAGTACTTC | CASSHAGSSYEQYF
. | TRBJ2-2 | . | TRBV7-7 | TGTGCCAGCAGCTCCCGACTCCCCGGGGAGCTGTTTTTT | CASSSRLPGELFF
. | TRBJ2-2 | TRBD1 | TRBV5-4 | TGTGCCAGCAGCTTGGGTAGCAGGGGGCACACCGGGGAGCTGTTTTTT | CASSLGSRGHTGELFF
. | TRBJ2-5 | TRBD2 | TRBV15 | TGTGCCACCAGCAGAGGCCCTCCTAGGAGCGGGATGGAGACCCAGTACTTC | CATSRGPPRSGMETQYF
many | TRBJ1-2 | . | TRBV6-1 | TGTGCCAGCAGCCCCAAGACTAACTATGGCTACACCTTC | CASSPKTNYGYTF
few | TRBJ1-1 | . | TRBV19 | TGTGCCAGCAAAACAGGGTCTGAAGCTTTCTTT | CASKTGSEAFF
many | TRBJ1-4 | . | TRBV6-5 | TGTGCCAGCAGTTACTCGTTGGATGAAAAACTGTTTTTT | CASSYSLDEKLFF
many | TRBJ1-2 | TRBD1 | TRBV7-9 | TGTGCCAGCAGCTCTAACAGGGGACCTAACTATGGCTACACCTTC | CASSSNRGPNYGYTF
few | TRBJ2-1 | TRBD1 | TRBV14 | TGTGCCAGCAGCCAAGATGTGGTGGCAGGGGGCATCGATGAGCAGTTCTTC | CASSQDVVAGGIDEQFF
many | TRBJ1-1 | TRBD1 | TRBV2 | TGTGCCACTACCTCCGGGACAGCCAAAGCTTTCTTT | CATTSGTAKAFF
many | TRBJ2-1 | TRBD1 | TRBV19 | TGTGCCAGTAGTATAAGGGACAGCTCCTACAATGAGCAGTTCTTC | CASSIRDSSYNEQFF
. | TRBJ2-1 | TRBD1 | TRBV20-1 | TGCAGTGCAAGGACAGGGAACTCCTACAATGAGCAGTTCTTC | CSARTGNSYNEQFF
many | TRBJ2-1 | . | TRBV28 | TGTGCCAGCAGTTTTCCCACGGGAGGGGGCGATGAGCAGTTCTTC | CASSFPTGGGDEQFF
few | TRBJ2-5 | . | TRBV4-1 | TGCGCCAGCAGCCAAGGTGAACGCCAAGAGACCCAGTACTTC | CASSQGERQETQYF
many | TRBJ1-1 | TRBD1 | TRBV19 | TGTGCCAGTACACCGGGACAGGTCGTGAACACTGAAGCTTTCTTT | CASTPGQVVNTEAFF
few | TRBJ1-5 | . | TRBV13 | TGTGCCAGCAGCCACGGAGTCAGGAGAAATCAGCCCCAGCATTTT | CASSHGVRRNQPQHF
few | TRBJ1-5 | . | TRBV4-1 | TGCGCCAGCAGCCAAGATCCGGGGCCCCAGCATTTT | CASSQDPGPQHF
few | TRBJ1-5 | . | TRBV19 | TGTGCCAGTAGTAGGAACGACAAGAATCAGCCCCAGCATTTT | CASSRNDKNQPQHF
many | TRBJ2-5 | TRBD2 | TRBV6-5 | TGTGCCAGCAGTTACTCGACCAGCCCGGGACTAGCGGAAAAAGAGACCCAGTACTTC | CASSYSTSPGLAEKETQYF
many | TRBJ2-3 | . | TRBV6-6 | TGTGCCAGCAGTAGTATCGCTAGCACAGATACGCAGTATTTT | CASSSIASTDTQYF
. | TRBJ2-1 | TRBD2 | TRBV20-1 | TGCAGTGCTCGACTAGCGCCGAGCTCCTACAATGAGCAGTTCTTC | CSARLAPSSYNEQFF
few | TRBJ2-7 | . | TRBV2 | TGTGCCAGCAGGGAGGGGGATGCCGAGCAGTACTTC | CASREGDAEQYF
. | TRBJ1-5 | TRBD1 | TRBV18 | TGTGCCAGCTCACAGAGGACAGGGTACGGAGGCAATCAGCCCCAGCATTTT | CASSQRTGYGGNQPQHF
many | TRBJ2-3 | TRBD2 | TRBV7-8 | TGTGCCAGCAGCTTATCGCGGGAGGACAATACAGATACGCAGTATTTT | CASSLSREDNTDTQYF
. | TRBJ2-2 | . | TRBV4-2 | TGTGCCAGCAGCCAAGATTTGGTAACCGGGGAGCTGTTTTTT | CASSQDLVTGELFF
few | TRBJ2-5 | . | TRBV5-4 | TGTGCCAGCAGCTTGGGACCGGCCCCCCAAGAGACCCAGTACTTC | CASSLGPAPQETQYF
many | TRBJ2-1 | . | TRBV27 | TGTGCCAGCAGTCCTCTAGGACGAAACAATGAGCAGTTCTTC | CASSPLGRNNEQFF
. | TRBJ1-4 | . | TRBV19 | TGTGCCAGTAGAGGACGGGCAGGGATTGCTAATGAAAAACTGTTTTTT | CASRGRAGIANEKLFF
. | TRBJ2-4 | TRBD1 | TRBV15 | TGTGCCACCAGCAGAGATCAGAGGGACAGGGGAGTCGAAAACATTCAGTACTTC | CATSRDQRDRGVENIQYF
many | TRBJ2-2 | . | TRBV28 | TGTGCCAGCAGATCACGCAGTCCAACGAACACCGGGGAGCTGTTTTTT | CASRSRSPTNTGELFF
few | TRBJ2-7 | . | TRBV5-5 | TGTGCCAGCAGCCGACGTGATGGAGGCTACGAGCAGTACTTC | CASSRRDGGYEQYF
many | TRBJ2-7 | . | TRBV2 | TGTGCCAGCAGTGCGGAACCGGACAGCTACTCCTACGAGCAGTACTTC | CASSAEPDSYSYEQYF
few | TRBJ1-5 | TRBD1 | TRBV5-4 | TGTGCCAGCAGCCGACAGGGGGGGGGGGGCAATCAGCCCCAGCATTTT | CASSRQGGGGNQPQHF
few | TRBJ2-1 | TRBD1 | TRBV6-5 | TGTGCCAGCAGTCCCCCCCCTCGACAGGGAATACGGAGCAATGAGCAGTTCTTC | CASSPPPRQGIRSNEQFF
many | TRBJ1-1 | . | TRBV7-9 | TGTGCCAGCAGGCCTAGGAACACTGAAGCTTTCTTT | CASRPRNTEAFF
many | TRBJ2-1 | TRBD2 | TRBV7-9 | TGTGCCAGCAGCTTAGGAAGCGGGAGTGTGTACAATGAGCAGTTCTTC | CASSLGSGSVYNEQFF
. | TRBJ1-6 | TRBD1 | TRBV7-9 | TGTGCCAGCAGCTCCGTTTCCGGGACAGGGGCCCGCTCCTATAATTCACCCCTCCACTTT | CASSSVSGTGARSYNSPLHF
. | TRBJ1-4 | . | TRBV27 | TGTGCCAGCAGTTCTCTCCCCCTTGGACAGCTATCCGCAACTAATGAAAAACTGTTTTTT | CASSSLPLGQLSATNEKLFF
many | TRBJ2-7 | TRBD2 | TRBV12-3/TRBV12-4 | TGTGCCAGCAGTCCCCGGTGGTCTAGCGGCAGCTACGAGCAGTACTTC | CASSPRWSSGSYEQYF
. | TRBJ1-2 | . | TRBV6-8 | TGTGCCAGCAGTGCGGGACATCGTATCTATGGCTACACCTTC | CASSAGHRIYGYTF
. | TRBJ1-5 | . | TRBV28 | TGTGCCAGCAGTTTAATGGGTTACAATCAGCCCCAGCATTTT | CASSLMGYNQPQHF
. | TRBJ2-3 | . | TRBV4-3 | TGCGCCAGCAGCCAAGAGAAGGGAAGAGATACGCAGTATTTT | CASSQEKGRDTQYF
many | TRBJ1-1 | . | TRBV25-1 | TGTGCCAGCTGTGGCTGGAATGGTTTAGGCTTGAACACTGAAGCTTTCTTT | CASCGWNGLGLNTEAFF
. | TRBJ1-5 | TRBD1 | TRBV19 | TGTGCCAGTAGACCCTTGAGCGAGGGGGCTCAGCCCCAGCATTTT | CASRPLSEGAQPQHF